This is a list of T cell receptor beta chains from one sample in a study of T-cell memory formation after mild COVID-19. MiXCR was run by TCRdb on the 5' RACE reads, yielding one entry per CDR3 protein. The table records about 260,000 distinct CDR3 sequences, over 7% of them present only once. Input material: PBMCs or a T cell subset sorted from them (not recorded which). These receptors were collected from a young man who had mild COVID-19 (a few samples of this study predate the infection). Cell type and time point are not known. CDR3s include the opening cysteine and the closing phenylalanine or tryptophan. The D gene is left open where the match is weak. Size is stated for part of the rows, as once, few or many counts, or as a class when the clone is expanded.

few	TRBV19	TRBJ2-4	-	CASSIQETKNIQYF	TGTGCCAGTAGTATACAGGAGACCAAAAACATTCAGTACTTC
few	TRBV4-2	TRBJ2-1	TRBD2	CASGTTSGGLYNEQFF	TGTGCCAGCGGCACGACTAGCGGGGGGTTATACAATGAGCAGTTCTTC
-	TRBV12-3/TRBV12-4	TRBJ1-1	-	CASSLATGLYAFF	TGTGCCAGCAGTTTAGCGACGGGTCTCTACGCTTTCTTT
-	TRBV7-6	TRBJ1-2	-	CASSLRARIGYTF	TGTGCCAGCAGCTTAAGGGCCAGAATTGGCTACACCTTC
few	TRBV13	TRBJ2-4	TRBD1	CASSLTGESRLNIQYF	TGTGCCAGCAGCCTGACAGGGGAATCCCGACTTAACATTCAGTACTTC
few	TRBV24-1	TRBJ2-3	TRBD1	CATSDFRTGGTDTQYF	TGTGCCACCAGTGATTTCAGGACAGGGGGAACAGATACGCAGTATTTT
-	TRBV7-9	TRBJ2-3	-	CASSGLGGRGTDTQYF	TGTGCCAGCAGCGGTCTGGGGGGCCGGGGCACAGATACGCAGTATTTT
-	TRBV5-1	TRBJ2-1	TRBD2	CASSLERGTYNEQFF	TGCGCCAGCAGCTTGGAGCGGGGGACATACAATGAGCAGTTCTTC
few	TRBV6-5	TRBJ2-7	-	CASSYSTTNYEQYF	TGTGCCAGCAGTTACTCGACCACCAACTACGAGCAGTACTTC
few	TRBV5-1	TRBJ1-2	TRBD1	CASSDGTGSGYGYTF	TGCGCCAGCAGCGACGGGACAGGGTCCGGCTATGGCTACACCTTC
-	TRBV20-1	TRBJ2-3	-	CSAKVLVSLTDTQYF	TGCAGTGCTAAAGTGTTAGTGAGTCTGACAGATACGCAGTATTTT
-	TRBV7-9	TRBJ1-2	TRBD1	CASSPWDSGSMYGYTF	TGTGCCAGCAGCCCTTGGGACAGCGGAAGTATGTATGGCTACACCTTC
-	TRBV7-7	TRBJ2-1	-	CASSLYQWSEQFF	TGTGCCAGCAGCTTATATCAGTGGAGTGAGCAGTTCTTC
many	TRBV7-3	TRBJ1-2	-	CASSPSSTSTYGYTF	TGTGCCAGCAGCCCCTCCTCGACCTCAACTTATGGCTACACCTTC